The next 21 T cell receptor beta chains were all read from a single sample in a study of human T cells and chemical hapten exposure. One entry per CDR3 protein, called by TCRdb with MiXCR from the 5' RACE reads. Of about 140,000 distinct CDR3 sequences detected, around 4% appear once; the ten largest clones hold about 1.3%. Unfractionated whole blood was the source from which total RNA was extracted. Receptors were obtained from a female donor in good health.

This clonotype occurred many times. The chain is built from TRBV19 and TRBJ1-1, with D possibly being TRBD1 (6 bases). V was trimmed by 5 bases and J by 1 base, leaving 17 bases between them. The V gene's germline CDR1 is LNHDA and CDR2 SQIVND (reference sequence). The CDR3 runs 16 residues. CDR3: CASSQGSHLTNTEAFF. The CDR3 bases are TGTGCCAGTAGTCAGGGGTCGCATTTAACGAACACTGAAGCTTTCTTT.

This clonotype was detected ten times or more. The rearrangement links TRBV7-9 to TRBJ2-1; D remains unclear. CDR1 and CDR2 from the germline V gene are SEHNR and FQNEAQ (reference sequence). This CDR3 contains 14 residues. V lost 1 base, J lost 5 bases, and 9 bases lay in between. The CDR3 loop is CASSLEAAHNEQFF. The CDR3 DNA reads TGTGCCAGCAGCTTAGAGGCAGCCCACAATGAGCAGTTCTTC. Drawing the rest from reference TRBV7-9 and TRBJ2-1, the complete variable domain is DTGVSQNPRHKITKRGQNVTFRCDPISEHNRLYWYRQTLGQGPEFLTYFQNEAQLEKSRLLSDRFSAERPKGSFSTLEIQRTEQGDSAMYLCASSLEAAHNEQFFGPGTRLTVL.

The chain joins TRBV5-5 to TRBJ2-1; maybe TRBD2 (5 bases). The CDR3 contains 17 residues. Trimming took off 1 base at V and 1 base at J, with 15 bases between the two ends. The germline gives CDR1 SGHKS, CDR2 YYEKEE (reference sequence). CDR3 loop: CASSLLLGWRSYNEQFF. CDR3 sequence (DNA): TGTGCCAGCAGCTTGCTGCTGGGGTGGAGGTCCTACAATGAGCAGTTCTTC.

This clonotype was seen ten or more times. The CDR3: CASKGRAASKNIQYF. CDR3 DNA: TGTGCCAGCAAGGGACGGGCAGCGAGCAAAAACATTCAGTACTTC. The rearrangement uses TRBV6-1 and TRBJ2-4; D is perhaps TRBD1 or TRBD2 (5 bases each). This CDR3 region has 15 residues. V was clipped by 7 bases and J by 3 bases, with 16 bases between them. CDR1 MNHNS and CDR2 SASEGT come from the germline V gene.

This clonotype was counted many times. This chain connects TRBV20-1 to TRBJ2-3; D may be TRBD2 (7 bases). The germline V gene encodes CDR1 DFQATT and CDR2 SNEGSKA (reference sequence). The V end lost 6 bases, the J end lost 4 bases, and 14 bases lay between the germline ends. The CDR3 runs to 13 residues. CDR3 in DNA: TGCAGTGCCCAAAGGGGGGGGCCAGATACGCAGTATTTT. Protein product: CSAQRGGPDTQYF.

This clonotype was counted ten times or more. The rearrangement links TRBV11-2 to TRBJ2-2, with TRBD1 matching 10 bases. CDR1 is SGHAT, CDR2 FQNNGV, per germline. This CDR3 comprises 15 residues. V lost 8 bases, J lost 4 bases, and 7 bases stayed unmatched. The CDR3 bases are TGTGCCAGCTGTCGACAGGGGGCGGGCACCGGGGAGCTGTTTTTT. Encoded protein: CASCRQGAGTGELFF.

The sample holds many counts of this clonotype. The V call is TRBV28, the J call TRBJ1-5; 8 positions match TRBD1. The CDR3 is 16 residues long. V shed 4 bases and J 2 bases; nucleotides not matched to a gene: 7. CDR1 is MDHEN and CDR2 is SYDVKM in the germline V gene. CDR3 sequence reads: CASSSWTGRGNQPQHF. Written as DNA, the CDR3 is TGTGCCAGCAGTTCCTGGACAGGGCGAGGCAATCAGCCCCAGCATTTT. The full variable domain, its missing parts supplied by reference TRBV28 and TRBJ1-5, is DVKVTQSSRYLVKRTGEKVFLECVQDMDHENMFWYRQDPGLGLRLIYFSYDVKMKEKGDIPEGYSVSREKKERFSLILESASTNQTSMYLCASSSWTGRGNQPQHFGDGTRLSIL.

This clonotype was recorded at least ten times. J is TRBJ2-6 and V is TRBV6-1, with D hard to call. There are 16 residues in the CDR3. Germline loops: CDR1 MNHNS, CDR2 SASEGT. The V gene lost 7 bases and the J gene lost 0 bases, with 13 bases spanning the gap. CDR3 residues: CASTPPAGSGANVLTF. The CDR3 coding sequence is TGTGCCAGCACCCCCCCTGCAGGCTCTGGGGCCAACGTCCTGACTTTC.

This clonotype was seen ten or more times. This chain connects TRBV2 to TRBJ2-2, with 7 nucleotides matching TRBD1. Germline lookup yields CDR1 SNHLY and CDR2 FYNNEI. V dropped 6 bases and J dropped 1; count of bases not matched to a gene: 2. The CDR3 contains 14 residues. CDR3 bases: TGTGCCAGCAGGGACAGGAGGAACACCGGGGAGCTGTTTTTT. Translated, it gives CASRDRRNTGELFF.

This clonotype occurred many times. DNA of the CDR3: TGTGCCAGCAGTTACGGCAGGAACACTGAAGCTTTCTTT. This translates into CASSYGRNTEAFF. The chain has TRBV12-3 or TRBV12-4 and TRBJ1-1, with D unclear. CDR3 length equals 13 residues. V was pared by 4 bases and J by 1 base, with 7 bases between.

This clonotype was recorded many times. The CDR3 DNA reads TGTGCCAGCAGTCGGGAACTAGCGGGGGGGAGAATCAATGAGCAGTTCTTC. Encoded protein: CASSRELAGGRINEQFF. The V call is TRBV6-5, the J call TRBJ2-1, with 13 bases identical to TRBD2. CDR1 is MNHEY and CDR2 is SVGAGI in the germline V gene. With V trimmed by 5 bases and J by 6 bases, 10 bases remained unmatched. The CDR3 extends over 17 amino acids.

This clonotype was observed at least ten times. The rearrangement joins TRBV18 to TRBJ1-2; D is uncertain. Germline V lookup: CDR1 KGHSH, CDR2 LQKENI. V dropped 3 bases and J dropped 3 bases, with 20 bases sitting between them. The CDR3 runs to 17 residues. CDR3 protein: CASSPSLTLGIHYGYTF. The CDR3 DNA follows: TGTGCCAGCTCACCTTCATTAACCCTGGGGATTCACTATGGCTACACCTTC. Combining the CDR3 with reference TRBV18 and TRBJ1-2 gives the whole variable domain NAGVMQNPRHLVRRRGQEARLRCSPMKGHSHVYWYRQLPEEGLKFMVYLQKENIIDESGMPKERFSAEFPKEGPSILRIQQVVRGDSAAYFCASSPSLTLGIHYGYTFGSGTRLTVV.

This clonotype was found many times. The rearrangement uses TRBV7-3 and TRBJ2-6; D may be TRBD1 (7 bases). V was pared by 3 bases and J by 3 bases, with 12 bases between. Germline lookup yields CDR1 SGHTA and CDR2 FQGTGA. The CDR3 totals 16 residues. DNA for the CDR3: TGTGCCAGCAGCTTCCAGGGGGGAGGTGGGGCCAACGTCCTGACTTTC. Its translation is CASSFQGGGGANVLTF.

In this sample, this clonotype turned up many times. This chain joins TRBV29-1 and TRBJ2-1, with D tentatively TRBD1 (6 bases). The V gene's germline CDR1 is SQVTM and CDR2 ANQGSEA. The CDR3 sequence is 13 residues long. The V gene lost 2 bases and the J gene lost 8 bases, with 13 bases spanning the gap. The CDR3 DNA follows: TGCAGCGTTGAAATACAGGGCAGCGATGAGCAGTTCTTC. It encodes CSVEIQGSDEQFF.

This clonotype was counted at least ten times. CDR3 sequence: CASSARGTGSGYTF. DNA of the CDR3: TGTGCCAGCAGCGCACGGGGGACAGGGTCCGGCTACACCTTC. The V call is TRBV9, the J call TRBJ1-2; 9 positions agree with TRBD1. This CDR3 is built from 14 residues. Germline CDR1 SGDLS, CDR2 YYNGEE. With V trimmed by 3 bases and J by 8 bases, 8 bases remained unmatched.

This clonotype was counted ten times or more. The gene calls are TRBV20-1 and TRBJ1-3; D perhaps matches TRBD1 (6 bases). Trimming removed 5 bases at V and 2 bases at J, with 16 bases between. This CDR3 comprises 15 residues. Germline V gives CDR1 DFQATT, CDR2 SNEGSKA (reference sequence). CDR3 coding DNA: TGCAGTGCTCGTCCAGGGGCTGTGGCTGGAAACACCATATATTTT. It specifies CSARPGAVAGNTIYF.

This clonotype appeared many times. V usage is TRBV12-5 and J usage is TRBJ2-3; TRBD2 is a possible D gene (5 bases). The germline CDR1 and CDR2 sequences are LGHNT and FRNRAP. V was clipped by 4 bases and J by 2 bases, with 19 bases between them. The CDR3 is 17 residues long. CDR3 nucleotide sequence: TGTGCTAGTGGTTCCTCTCTGGGAGCCCTGCACACAGATACGCAGTATTTT. This codes for CASGSSLGALHTDTQYF. Filled out from reference TRBV12-5 and TRBJ2-3, the complete variable domain reads DARVTQTPRHKVTEMGQEVTMRCQPILGHNTVFWYRQTMMQGLELLAYFRNRAPLDDSGMPKDRFSAEMPDATLATLKIQPSEPRDSAVYFCASGSSLGALHTDTQYFGPGTRLTVL.

In the case of this clonotype: A single base separates this from a much larger clone, so it may be a read error. V gene TRBV11-3 combines with J gene TRBJ1-1, with D unclear. The CDR3 has 14 residues. Germline V gives CDR1 SGHNT, CDR2 YENEEA. Here the CDR3 reads CASSPGVMNAEAFF. The CDR3 bases are TGTGCCAGCAGCCCGGGTGTCATGAACGCTGAAGCTTTCTTT.

In this sample, this clonotype turned up many times. The genes are TRBV18 and TRBJ1-5, with no clear D. This CDR3 is 14 amino acids long. Trimming pared 5 bases from V and 5 bases from J, leaving 13 bases between. CDR1 is KGHSH, CDR2 LQKENI, per germline. Here the CDR3 DNA reads TGTGCCAGCTCAGCTGACAAGGACTATCAGCCCCAGCATTTT. As protein: CASSADKDYQPQHF.

In this sample, this clonotype turned up once. A clone one base away is much larger, so this may be a read error. This chain links TRBV6-5 with TRBJ1-6; D is unresolved. Trimming cost V 5 bases and J 2 bases, with 13 bases left between them. Germline CDR1 MNHEY, CDR2 SVGAGI. This CDR3 is 16 amino acids long. As DNA, the CDR3 is TGTGCCAGCAGTAGAGAGGCTTGGCCCTATAATTCACCCCTCCACTTT. Protein product: CASSREAWPYNSPLHF.

This clonotype was recorded at least ten times. V gene TRBV18 combines with J gene TRBJ2-5; tentatively, D is TRBD1 or TRBD2 (5 bases each). V lost 2 bases and J 4 bases, leaving 23 bases between the germline ends. The CDR3 contains 18 residues. Germline CDR1 KGHSH, CDR2 LQKENI. The chain's CDR3 is CASSPYPPGTSEGETQYF. The DNA for the CDR3 is TGTGCCAGCTCACCATATCCCCCGGGGACCTCTGAGGGAGAGACCCAGTACTTC.